This passage covers 13 T cell receptor beta chains from one sample sequenced in a study of long-term antiretroviral therapy in people with HIV. Survey-level resolution applied to immunoSEQ assay v3.0. The repertoire was sequenced with immunoSEQ multiplex PCR; TCRdb's copy has only in-frame clones and lacks some. The table shows tens of thousands of clones, with roughly three quarters occurring only once. Sequences were derived from unsorted PBMCs, sampled 0.5 years after starting antiretroviral therapy. Receptors originate from a woman between 40 and 55 years old with HIV.

The chain employs TRBV7-6 and TRBJ2-7; no definite D call. The ends were cut back, 5 bases at V and 2 bases at J, with 10 bases in the middle. The CDR3 loop spans 13 amino acids. Germline values: CDR1 SGHVS, CDR2 FNYEAQ. CDR3 protein: CASSPDGAYEQYF. Here the CDR3 DNA reads TGTGCCAGCAGCCCTGACGGCGCCTACGAGCAGTACTTC.

V is TRBV18 and J is TRBJ2-2, with 11 nucleotides matching TRBD1. This CDR3 comprises 15 residues. Looked up from germline, CDR1 is KGHSH and CDR2 is LQKENI. V dropped 3 bases and J dropped 4; count of bases not matched to a gene: 1. The CDR3 loop reads CASSPGQGGTGELFF. The CDR3 DNA reads TGTGCCAGCTCACCGGGACAGGGGGGCACCGGGGAGCTGTTTTTT.

The rearrangement joins TRBV30 to TRBJ2-2, with TRBD1 matching over 9 bases. This CDR3 region has 14 residues. Germline V gene sequence: CDR1 GTSNPN, CDR2 SVGIG (reference sequence). After removal of 1 base from V and 6 bases from J, the junction contained 3 bases not matched to a gene. CDR3 DNA: TGTGCCTGGAGTGGGGACAGGGTGGCCGGGGAGCTGTTTTTT. It specifies CAWSGDRVAGELFF. Full variable domain (outside the CDR3, taken from reference TRBV30 and TRBJ2-2): SQTIHQWPATLVQPVGSPLSLECTVEGTSNPNLYWYRQAAGRGLQLLFYSVGIGQISSEVPQNLSASRPQDRQFILSSKKLLLSDSGFYLCAWSGDRVAGELFFGEGSRLTVL.

The chain combines TRBV6-5 with TRBJ1-3; D not certain. Germline-derived CDR1 and CDR2 are MNHEY and SVGAGI. This CDR3 region has 12 residues. This CDR3 is CGVKNSGNTIYF. For the CDR3, the DNA is TGTGGGGTAAAAAACTCTGGAAACACCATATATTTT.

CDR3 nucleotide sequence: TGTGCCAGCTCACCATGGCAGTCTGAAGCTTTCTTT. Protein product: CASSPWQSEAFF. The chain uses TRBV18 and TRBJ1-1; no clear D gene. This CDR3 is built from 12 residues. The V gene lost 2 bases and the J gene lost 6 bases, with 7 bases spanning the gap. CDR1 KGHSH and CDR2 LQKENI come from the germline V gene.

The chain couples TRBV4-3 to TRBJ1-3; D remains ambiguous. Between the trimmed V and J ends, which lost 1 base and 2 bases, there was a span of 6 bases. The CDR3 loop spans 14 amino acids. CDR1 is LGHNA and CDR2 is YSLEER in the germline V gene. CDR3 sequence: CASSQGTPGNTIYF. Here the CDR3 DNA reads TGCGCCAGCAGCCAAGGGACCCCTGGAAACACCATATATTTT.

By sample fraction, this clone is medium-sized. Additional DNA sequences in this sample encode the identical CDR3. The chain links TRBV7-3 to TRBJ2-7; D unresolved. CDR3 length: 13 amino acids. V gave up 2 bases and J gave up 4 bases, with 9 bases separating them. In germline, CDR1 is SGHTA, CDR2 FQGTGA. The CDR3 region is CASSLARSYEQYF. The CDR3 DNA sequence: TGTGCCAGCAGCTTAGCGAGGAGTTACGAGCAGTACTTC.

In its sample, this clone was seen a few times. The rearrangement joins TRBV6-1 to TRBJ1-6; D uncertain. The germline V gene encodes CDR1 MNHNS and CDR2 SASEGT. The CDR3 contains 13 residues. Trimming shortened V by 1 base and J by 14 bases, and 12 bases separated the two germline ends. CDR3: CASSEGLGGSLHF. The CDR3 DNA is TGTGCCAGCAGTGAAGGGTTGGGTGGGTCCCTCCACTTT.

This clone was found a few times. The CDR3 here is CASSSRQGLYEQYF. DNA for the CDR3: TGTGCCAGCAGTTCGAGACAGGGCCTCTACGAGCAGTACTTC. The rearrangement links TRBV6-5 to TRBJ2-7; 7 nucleotides match TRBD1. Trimming cost V 4 bases and J 3 bases; bases outside gene matches: 6. The CDR3 contains 14 residues. Germline lookup yields CDR1 MNHEY and CDR2 SVGAGI.

Note on this clone: A junction boundary mismatches the germline segment, possibly from a read error. The chain has TRBV10-3 and TRBJ1-4; D is undetermined. Looked up from germline, CDR1 is ENHRY and CDR2 is SYGVKD. This CDR3 is 15 amino acids long. This CDR3 reads CAISESSWTTEKLFF. CDR3 coding DNA: TGTGCCATCAGTGAGTCTAGCTGGACTACTGAAAAACTGTTTTTT.

J is TRBJ2-2 and V is TRBV30; possibly TRBD1 for D (6 bases). Trimming took off 5 bases at V and 2 bases at J, with 12 bases between the two ends. Germline CDR1 and CDR2: GTSNPN and SVGIG (reference sequence). This CDR3 has 14 residues. CDR3 sequence reads: CAWAKGVNTGELFF. DNA of the CDR3: TGTGCCTGGGCAAAGGGGGTTAACACCGGGGAGCTGTTTTTT.

In this sample, this clone turned up a few times. This chain links TRBV9 with TRBJ1-2; tentatively, D is TRBD1 (6 bases). Trimming left V 4 bases short and J 6 bases short, with 16 bases between. The V gene's germline CDR1 is SGDLS and CDR2 YYNGEE. This CDR3 is built from 14 residues. Here the CDR3 DNA reads TGTGCCAGCAGCAGCCCGTGGGGGGGCGATGGCTACACCTTC. Translation: CASSSPWGGDGYTF.

This chain links TRBV27 with TRBJ2-1; D gene unclear. Germline V gene data show CDR1 as MNHEY and CDR2 as SMNVEV (reference sequence). The CDR3 runs to 11 residues. The V gene lost 11 bases and the J gene lost 0 bases, with 5 bases spanning the gap. CDR3 nucleotide sequence: TGTGCCGCAGGCTCCTACAATGAGCAGTTCTTC. This encodes CAAGSYNEQFF.